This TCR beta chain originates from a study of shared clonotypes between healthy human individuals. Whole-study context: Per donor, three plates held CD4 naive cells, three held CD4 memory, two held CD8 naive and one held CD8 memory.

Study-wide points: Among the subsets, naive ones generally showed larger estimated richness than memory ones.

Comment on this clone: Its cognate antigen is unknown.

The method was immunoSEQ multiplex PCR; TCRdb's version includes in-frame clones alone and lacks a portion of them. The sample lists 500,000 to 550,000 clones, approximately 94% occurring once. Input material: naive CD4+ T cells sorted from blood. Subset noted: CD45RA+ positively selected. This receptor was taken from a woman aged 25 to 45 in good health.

The CDR3: CASSLALLGSNNNEQFF. In DNA form, the CDR3 reads TGTGCCAGCAGCTTGGCCCTACTAGGGTCGAACAACAATGAGCAGTTCTTC. V gene TRBV5-4 combines with J gene TRBJ2-1; D might be TRBD2 (5 bases). The V end was cut by 0 bases, the J end by 5 bases, with 18 bases between. Looked up from germline, CDR1 is SGHNT and CDR2 is YYREEE (reference sequence). CDR3 length: 17 amino acids.